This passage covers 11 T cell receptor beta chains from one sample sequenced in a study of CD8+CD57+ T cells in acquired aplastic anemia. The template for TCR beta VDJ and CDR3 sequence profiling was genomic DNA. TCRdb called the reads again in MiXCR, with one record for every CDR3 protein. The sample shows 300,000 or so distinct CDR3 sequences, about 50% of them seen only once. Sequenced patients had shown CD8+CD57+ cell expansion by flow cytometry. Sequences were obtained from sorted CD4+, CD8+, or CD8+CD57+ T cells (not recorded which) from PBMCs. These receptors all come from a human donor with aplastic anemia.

CDR3 residues: CASSTPGGGPEQYF. In DNA form, the CDR3 reads TGCGCCAGCAGCACCCCCGGGGGGGGCCCCGAGCAGTACTTC. This chain connects TRBV5-1 to TRBJ2-7; 8 bases align to TRBD2. The CDR3 totals 14 residues. The germline CDR1 and CDR2 sequences are SGHRS and YFSETQ. V shed 4 bases, J shed 6 bases, and the junction held 9 bases outside the gene matches.

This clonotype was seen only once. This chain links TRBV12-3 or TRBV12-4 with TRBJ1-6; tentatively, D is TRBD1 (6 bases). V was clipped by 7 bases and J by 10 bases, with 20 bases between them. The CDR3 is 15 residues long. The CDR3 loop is CASTPGGRARSPLHF. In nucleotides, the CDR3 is TGTGCCAGCACTCCGGGGGGCAGGGCAAGGTCACCCCTCCACTTT.

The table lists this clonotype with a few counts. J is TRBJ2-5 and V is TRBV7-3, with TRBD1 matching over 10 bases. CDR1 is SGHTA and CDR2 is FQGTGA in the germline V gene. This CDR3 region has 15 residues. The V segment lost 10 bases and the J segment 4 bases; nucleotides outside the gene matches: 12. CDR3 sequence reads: CANPPLDRGLETQYF. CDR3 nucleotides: TGTGCCAACCCCCCTTTAGACAGGGGGCTAGAGACCCAGTACTTC.

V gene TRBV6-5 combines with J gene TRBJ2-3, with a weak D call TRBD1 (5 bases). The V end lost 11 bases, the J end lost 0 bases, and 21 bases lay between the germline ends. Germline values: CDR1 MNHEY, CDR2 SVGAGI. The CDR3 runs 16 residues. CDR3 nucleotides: TGTGCCTCCAGCAGTTACTCAGGGTTTAGCACAGATACGCAGTATTTT. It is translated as CASSSYSGFSTDTQYF.

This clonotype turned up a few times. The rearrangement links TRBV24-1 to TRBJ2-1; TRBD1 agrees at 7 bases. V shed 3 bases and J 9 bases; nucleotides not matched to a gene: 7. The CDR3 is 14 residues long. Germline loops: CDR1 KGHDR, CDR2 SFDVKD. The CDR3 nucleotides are TGTGCCACCAGTGATAGTCACCACAGGGGTGAGCAGTTCTTC. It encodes CATSDSHHRGEQFF.

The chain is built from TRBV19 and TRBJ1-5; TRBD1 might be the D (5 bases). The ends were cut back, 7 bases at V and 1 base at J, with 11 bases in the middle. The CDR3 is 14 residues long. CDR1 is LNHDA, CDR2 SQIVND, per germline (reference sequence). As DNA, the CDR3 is TGTGCCAGTATGGGTCCAGGGAGCAATCAGCCCCAGCATTTT. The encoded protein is CASMGPGSNQPQHF. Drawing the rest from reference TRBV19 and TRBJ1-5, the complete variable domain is DGGITQSPKYLFRKEGQNVTLSCEQNLNHDAMYWYRQDPGQGLRLIYYSQIVNDFQKGDIAEGYSVSREKKESFPLTVTSAQKNPTAFYLCASMGPGSNQPQHFGDGTRLSIL.

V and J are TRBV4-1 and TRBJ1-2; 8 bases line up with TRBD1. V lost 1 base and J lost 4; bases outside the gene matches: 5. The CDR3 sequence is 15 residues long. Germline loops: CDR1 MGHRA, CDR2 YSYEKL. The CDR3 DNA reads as TGCGCCAGCAGCCAAGGGGACAGGAGTCTCTATGGCTACACCTTC. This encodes CASSQGDRSLYGYTF.

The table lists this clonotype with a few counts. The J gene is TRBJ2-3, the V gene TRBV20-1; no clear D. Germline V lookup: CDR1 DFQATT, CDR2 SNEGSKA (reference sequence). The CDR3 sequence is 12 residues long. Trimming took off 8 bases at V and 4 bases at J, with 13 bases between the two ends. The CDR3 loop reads CSTGEVSDTQYF. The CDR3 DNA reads TGCAGTACCGGAGAGGTGTCAGATACGCAGTATTTT.

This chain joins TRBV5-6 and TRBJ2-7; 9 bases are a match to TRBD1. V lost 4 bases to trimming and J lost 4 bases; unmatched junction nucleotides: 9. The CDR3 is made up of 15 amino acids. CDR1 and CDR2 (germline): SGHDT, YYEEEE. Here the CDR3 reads CASSVGPGTGYEQYF. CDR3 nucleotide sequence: TGTGCCAGCAGCGTCGGTCCCGGGACAGGGTACGAGCAGTACTTC.

The CDR3 reads CASSPRGQGQTYGYTF. DNA of the CDR3: TGTGCCAGCTCACCACGGGGACAGGGCCAAACCTATGGCTACACCTTC. This chain links TRBV18 with TRBJ1-2, with 9 bases fitting TRBD1. Germline-derived CDR1 and CDR2 are KGHSH and LQKENI. V lost 1 base to trimming and J lost 4 bases; unmatched junction nucleotides: 7. This CDR3 contains 16 residues.

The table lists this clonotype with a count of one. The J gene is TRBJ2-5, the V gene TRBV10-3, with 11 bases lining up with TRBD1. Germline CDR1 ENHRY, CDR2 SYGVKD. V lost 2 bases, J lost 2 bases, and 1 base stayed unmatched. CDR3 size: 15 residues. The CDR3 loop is CAISEGTGGQETQYF. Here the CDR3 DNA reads TGTGCCATCAGTGAGGGGACAGGGGGGCAAGAGACCCAGTACTTC.